What follows describes a single T cell receptor beta chain. No antigen is known for it. Generation of TCR beta libraries employed quantitative 5'-RACE incorporating molecular barcodes. MiXCR, run by TCRdb on the 5' RACE reads, gives a single entry per CDR3 protein. The repertoire includes a few hundred thousand distinct CDR3 sequences, about a fifth of them detected once, and 16% sits in the top ten. This sample is drawn from a study of CD8 T cells in ankylosing spondylitis. The germline CDR1 and CDR2 sequences are SQVTM and ANQGSEA. The CDR3 covers 12 residues. V shed 4 bases and J shed 7 bases, with 12 bases lying between them. Study results and limitations: What seemed typical of ankylosing spondylitis blood was a TCR beta motif built from several highly homologous variants. Prior literature has documented some motif variants in synovial fluid and blood from reactive arthritis. A CD8+ phenotype characterized the disease-linked clones, which were relatively rare in peripheral blood. There was reportedly significant enrichment of clones that were disease-linked in matched ankylosing spondylitis synovial fluid.

V gene TRBV29-1 combines with J gene TRBJ2-3; the D gene is possibly TRBD1 (6 bases). The source of this sequence is a male donor with ankylosing spondylitis. Sequenced material: blood, either unsorted or a sorted T cell fraction (not recorded which). DNA for the CDR3: TGCAGCGTTGGGGACAATCCGAATACGCAGTATTTT. Protein: CSVGDNPNTQYF.